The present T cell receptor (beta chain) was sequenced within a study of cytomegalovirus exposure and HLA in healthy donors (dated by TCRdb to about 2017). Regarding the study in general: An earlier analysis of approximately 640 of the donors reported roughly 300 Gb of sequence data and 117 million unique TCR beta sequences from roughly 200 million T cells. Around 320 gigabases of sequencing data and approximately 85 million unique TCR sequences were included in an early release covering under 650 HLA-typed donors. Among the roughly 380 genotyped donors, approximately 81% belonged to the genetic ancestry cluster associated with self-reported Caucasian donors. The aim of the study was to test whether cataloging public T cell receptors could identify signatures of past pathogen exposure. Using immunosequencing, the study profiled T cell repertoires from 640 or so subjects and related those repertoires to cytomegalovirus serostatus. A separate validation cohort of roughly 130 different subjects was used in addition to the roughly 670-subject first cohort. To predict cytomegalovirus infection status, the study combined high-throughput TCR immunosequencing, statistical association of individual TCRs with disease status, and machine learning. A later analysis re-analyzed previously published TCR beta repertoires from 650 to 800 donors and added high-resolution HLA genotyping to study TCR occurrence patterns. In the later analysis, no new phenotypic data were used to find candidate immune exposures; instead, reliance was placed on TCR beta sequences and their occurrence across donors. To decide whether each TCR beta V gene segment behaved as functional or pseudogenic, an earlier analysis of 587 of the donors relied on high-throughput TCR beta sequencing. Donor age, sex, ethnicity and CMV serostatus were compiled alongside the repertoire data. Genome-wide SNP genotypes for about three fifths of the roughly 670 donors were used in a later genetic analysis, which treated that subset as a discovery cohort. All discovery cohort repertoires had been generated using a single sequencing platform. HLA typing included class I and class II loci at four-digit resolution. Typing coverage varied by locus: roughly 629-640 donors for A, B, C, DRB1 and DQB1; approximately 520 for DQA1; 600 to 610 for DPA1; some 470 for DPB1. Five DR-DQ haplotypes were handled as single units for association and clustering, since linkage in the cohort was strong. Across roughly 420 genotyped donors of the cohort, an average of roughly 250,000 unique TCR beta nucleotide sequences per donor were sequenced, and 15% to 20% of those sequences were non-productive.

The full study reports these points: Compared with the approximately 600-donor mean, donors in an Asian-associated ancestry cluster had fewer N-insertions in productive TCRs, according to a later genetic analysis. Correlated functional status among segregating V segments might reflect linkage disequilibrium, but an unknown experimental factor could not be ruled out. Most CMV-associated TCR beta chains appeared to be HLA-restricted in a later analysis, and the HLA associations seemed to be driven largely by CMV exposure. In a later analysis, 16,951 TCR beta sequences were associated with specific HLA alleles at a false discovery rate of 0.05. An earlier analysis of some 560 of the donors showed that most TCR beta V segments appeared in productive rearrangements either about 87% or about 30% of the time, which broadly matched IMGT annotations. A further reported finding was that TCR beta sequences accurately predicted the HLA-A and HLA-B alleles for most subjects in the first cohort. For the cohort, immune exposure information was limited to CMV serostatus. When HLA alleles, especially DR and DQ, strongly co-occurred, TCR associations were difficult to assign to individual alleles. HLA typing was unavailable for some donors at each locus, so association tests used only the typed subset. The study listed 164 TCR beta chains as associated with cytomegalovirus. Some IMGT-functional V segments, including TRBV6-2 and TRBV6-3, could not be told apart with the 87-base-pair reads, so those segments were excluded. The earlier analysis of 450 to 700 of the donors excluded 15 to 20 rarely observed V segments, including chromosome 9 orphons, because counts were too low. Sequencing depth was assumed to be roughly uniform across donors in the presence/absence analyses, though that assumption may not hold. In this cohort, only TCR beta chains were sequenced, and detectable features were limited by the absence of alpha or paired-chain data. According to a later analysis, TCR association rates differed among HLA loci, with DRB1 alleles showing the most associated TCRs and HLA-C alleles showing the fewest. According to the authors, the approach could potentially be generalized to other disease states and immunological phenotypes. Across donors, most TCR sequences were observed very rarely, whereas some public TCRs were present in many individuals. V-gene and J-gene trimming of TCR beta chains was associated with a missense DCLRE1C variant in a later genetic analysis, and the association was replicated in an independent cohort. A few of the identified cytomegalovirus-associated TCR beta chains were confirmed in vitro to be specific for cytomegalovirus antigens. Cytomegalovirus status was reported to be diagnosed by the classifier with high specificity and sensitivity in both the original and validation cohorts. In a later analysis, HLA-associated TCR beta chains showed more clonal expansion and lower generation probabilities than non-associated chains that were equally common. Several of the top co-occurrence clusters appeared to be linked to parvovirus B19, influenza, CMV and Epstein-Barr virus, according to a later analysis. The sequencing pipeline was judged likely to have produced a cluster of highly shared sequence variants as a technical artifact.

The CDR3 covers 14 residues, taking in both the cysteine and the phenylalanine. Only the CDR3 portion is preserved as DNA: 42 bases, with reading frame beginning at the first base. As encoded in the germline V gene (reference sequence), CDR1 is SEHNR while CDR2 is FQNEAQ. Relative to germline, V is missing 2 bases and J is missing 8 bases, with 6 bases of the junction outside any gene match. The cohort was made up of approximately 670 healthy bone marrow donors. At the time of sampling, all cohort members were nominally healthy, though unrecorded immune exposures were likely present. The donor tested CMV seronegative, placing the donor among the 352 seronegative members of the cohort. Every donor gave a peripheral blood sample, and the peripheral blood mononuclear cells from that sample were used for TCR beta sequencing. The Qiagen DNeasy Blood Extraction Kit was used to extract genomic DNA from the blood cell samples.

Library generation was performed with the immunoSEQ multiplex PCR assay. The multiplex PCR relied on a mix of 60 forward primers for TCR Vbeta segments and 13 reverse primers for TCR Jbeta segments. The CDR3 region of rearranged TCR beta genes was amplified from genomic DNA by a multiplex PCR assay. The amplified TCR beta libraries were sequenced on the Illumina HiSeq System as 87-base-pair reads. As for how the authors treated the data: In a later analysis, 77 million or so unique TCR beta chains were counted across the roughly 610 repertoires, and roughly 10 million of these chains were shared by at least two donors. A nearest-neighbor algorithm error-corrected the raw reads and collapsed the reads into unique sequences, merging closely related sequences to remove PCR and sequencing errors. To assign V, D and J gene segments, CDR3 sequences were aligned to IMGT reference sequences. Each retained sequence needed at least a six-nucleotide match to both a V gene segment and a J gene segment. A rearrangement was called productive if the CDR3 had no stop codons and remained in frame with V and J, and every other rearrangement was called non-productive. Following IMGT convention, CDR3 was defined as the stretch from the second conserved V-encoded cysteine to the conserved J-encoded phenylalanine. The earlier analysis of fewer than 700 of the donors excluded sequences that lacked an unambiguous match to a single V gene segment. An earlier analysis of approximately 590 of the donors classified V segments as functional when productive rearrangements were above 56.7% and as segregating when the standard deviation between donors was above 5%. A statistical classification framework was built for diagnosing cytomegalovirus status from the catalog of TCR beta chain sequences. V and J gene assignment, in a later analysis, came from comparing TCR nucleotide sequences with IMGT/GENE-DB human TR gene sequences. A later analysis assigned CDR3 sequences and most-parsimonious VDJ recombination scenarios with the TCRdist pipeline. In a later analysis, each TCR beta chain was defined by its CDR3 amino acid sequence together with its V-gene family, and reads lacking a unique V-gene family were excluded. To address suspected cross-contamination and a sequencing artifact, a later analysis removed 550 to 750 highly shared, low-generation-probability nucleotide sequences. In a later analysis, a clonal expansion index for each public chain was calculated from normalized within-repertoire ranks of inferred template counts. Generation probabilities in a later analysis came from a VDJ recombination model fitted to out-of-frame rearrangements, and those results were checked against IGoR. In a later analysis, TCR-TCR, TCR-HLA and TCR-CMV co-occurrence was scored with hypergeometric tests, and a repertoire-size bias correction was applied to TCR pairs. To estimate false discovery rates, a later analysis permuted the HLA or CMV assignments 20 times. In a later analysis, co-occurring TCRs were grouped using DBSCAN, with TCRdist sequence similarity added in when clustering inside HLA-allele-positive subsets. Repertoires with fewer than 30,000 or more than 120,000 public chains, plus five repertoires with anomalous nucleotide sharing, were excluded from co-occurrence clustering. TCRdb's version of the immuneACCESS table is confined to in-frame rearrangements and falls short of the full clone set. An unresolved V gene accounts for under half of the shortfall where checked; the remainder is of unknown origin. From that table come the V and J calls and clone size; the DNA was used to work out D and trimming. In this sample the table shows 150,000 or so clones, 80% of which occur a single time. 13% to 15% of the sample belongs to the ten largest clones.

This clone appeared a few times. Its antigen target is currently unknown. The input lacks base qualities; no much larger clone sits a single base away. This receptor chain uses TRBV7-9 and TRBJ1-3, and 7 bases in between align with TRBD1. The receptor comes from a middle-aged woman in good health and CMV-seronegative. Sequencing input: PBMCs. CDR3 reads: CASSLLGGDDTIYF. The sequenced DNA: TGTGCCAGCAGCTTACTAGGGGGCGACGACACCATATATTTT. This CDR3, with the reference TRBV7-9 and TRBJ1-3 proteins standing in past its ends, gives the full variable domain DTGVSQNPRHKITKRGQNVTFRCDPISEHNRLYWYRQTLGQGPEFLTYFQNEAQLEKSRLLSDRFSAERPKGSFSTLEIQRTEQGDSAMYLCASSLLGGDDTIYFGEGSWLTVV.